This TCR beta chain appears in the sequencing data of a study of blood T cell repertoires in COVID-19. Generated by immunoSEQ multiplex PCR, the TCRdb table keeps only in-frame clones and is missing some. The sample lists roughly 220,000 clones; around 84% were seen once. V shed 3 bases and J shed 5 bases, with 14 bases lying between them. Germline assignment: CDR1 SEHNR and CDR2 FQNEAQ (reference sequence). There are 14 residues in the CDR3. This clonotype was obtained from a man aged 25-40 years with active or convalescent COVID-19. The sample was peripheral blood. The gene calls are TRBV7-9 and TRBJ2-7; tentative D call: TRBD1 (5 bases). The CDR3 here is CASSLSGPGHEQYF. CDR3 in DNA: TGTGCCAGCAGCTTGTCAGGGCCGGGCCACGAGCAGTACTTC.